This TCR beta chain is drawn from a study of blood T cell repertoires in COVID-19 (dated by TCRdb to 2020 to 2021). Broadly, across the study: Samples covering the acute and convalescent phases of COVID-19 were provided by collaborators in the United States, Italy and Spain. The dataset comprised deeply sampled blood TCRbeta repertoires from subjects exposed to, actively infected with, or recovered from COVID-19. HLA class I and class II types, where available, came from metadata supplied by the sample provider rather than from assay-based typing. Samples were obtained from the ongoing ImmuneRACE study (first 160 participants) and from over 1,000 subjects provided by 6 global collaborators. The prospective study material was composed of cDNA or gDNA derived from T cells, B-cell-depleted T cells, or PBMCs. The repertoires were released in a freely available public database intended as a resource for research on the immune response to SARS-CoV-2. Nearly every sample came with metadata listing a de-identified subject ID, COVID-19 status, age in years and sex. Study-level results and caveats: The amount of clinical and demographic metadata varied by source and participant and was provided uncurated.

TCRbeta CDR3 regions were amplified from genomic DNA by means of the immunoSEQ Assay, a bias-controlled multiplex PCR. Turning to the authors' computational methods: The number of nucleated cells in each sample was estimated by amplification of reference gene primers within the assay. Sequence reads were collapsed and filtered to measure the absolute abundance of every unique TCRbeta CDR3 rearrangement. Productive Simpson clonality was computed per sample as the square root of Simpson's diversity index over productive rearrangements. The table comes from immuneACCESS by way of TCRdb, which keeps in-frame sequences with V and J called. Part of the clones is missing from these tables; in studies checked, under half for an unresolved V gene and the rest for unknown reasons. V and J calls and clone size follow that table, whereas D and trimming were derived from the DNA. The sample table contains about 360,000 clones; only one count was recorded for approximately 86% of them. The ten largest clones add up to under 8.5% of the sample.

CDR1 and CDR2, looked up from the germline V gene, are ENHRY and SYGVKD. Its CDR3 holds 12 amino acids, cysteine through phenylalanine. Just the 36-base CDR3 DNA is kept, in frame starting at base 1. V was cut back by 2 bases and J by 5 bases, leaving a gap of 6 bases between them. About this clone: Its antigen target is currently unknown. No per-base quality is available; no much larger clone lies one base away.

One collaborating source in Seattle enrolled patients during active infection and followed them longitudinally through the course of disease. Each collaborating institution followed its own protocols to collect whole blood in K2EDTA tubes. For TCRbeta analysis, collaborators shipped samples in one of three forms: frozen whole blood, isolated PBMCs, or DNA extracted from either of those sample types. The V gene is TRBV10-3 and the J gene is TRBJ1-2, with an unclear D gene assignment. The source material was peripheral blood. The TCR comes from a woman aged 60-70 years with COVID-19, enrolled during active disease. The bases read TGTGCCATCAGTGAGGCGGAATATGGCTACACCTTC. Its translation reads: CAISEAEYGYTF.